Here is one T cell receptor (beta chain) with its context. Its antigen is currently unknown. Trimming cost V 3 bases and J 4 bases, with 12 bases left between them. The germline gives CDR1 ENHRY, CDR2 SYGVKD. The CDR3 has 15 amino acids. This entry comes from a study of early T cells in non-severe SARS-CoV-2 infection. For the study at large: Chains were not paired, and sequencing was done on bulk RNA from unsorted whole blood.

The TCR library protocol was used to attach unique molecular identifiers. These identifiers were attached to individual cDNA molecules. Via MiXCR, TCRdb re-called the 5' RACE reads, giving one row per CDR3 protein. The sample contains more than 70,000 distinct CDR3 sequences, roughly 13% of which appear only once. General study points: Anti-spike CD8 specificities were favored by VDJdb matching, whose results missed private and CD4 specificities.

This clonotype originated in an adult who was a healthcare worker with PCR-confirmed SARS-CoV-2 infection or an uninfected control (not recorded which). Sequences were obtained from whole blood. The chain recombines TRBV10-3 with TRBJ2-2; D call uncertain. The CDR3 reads CAISDAQPSTGELFF. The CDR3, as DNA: TGTGCCATCAGTGACGCGCAACCCAGCACCGGGGAGCTGTTTTTT.